The 18 T cell receptor beta chains given below trace back to one sample, sequenced in a study of T cells in Graves' hyperthyroidism and ophthalmopathy (dated by TCRdb to the late 2010s). The library came from multiplex PCR. TCRdb names Illumina HiSeq 2000 as the instrument used. The TCR beta CDR3 regions were amplified from RNA transcripts. For the first round of RT-PCR on the TCR CDR3, the HTBI primer set was used together with the Qiagen OneStep RT-PCR kit. Through fastp at Q25 and MiXCR, TCRdb rebuilt clones from the public reads, retaining in-frame beta chains. Entries are consolidated by CDR3 protein sequence, retaining the most common genes and DNA. Counted in this sample were some 350,000 distinct CDR3 sequences; around 14% of them appeared once. 25% to 30% of the sample comes from the top ten. What was sequenced was blood. The receptors derive from a woman between 18 and 29 years old with Graves' hyperthyroidism that later progressed to Graves' ophthalmopathy.

This clonotype came up many times. This chain uses TRBV20-1 with TRBJ2-7; 9 bases agree with TRBD1. Germline values: CDR1 DFQATT, CDR2 SNEGSKA (reference sequence). The CDR3 is 13 residues long. V lost 7 bases to trimming and J lost 4 bases; unmatched junction nucleotides: 8. In nucleotides, the CDR3 is TGCAGTGTCAACGGACAGGGGAGGTACGAGCAGTACTTC. Translating it yields CSVNGQGRYEQYF.

There are a few counts of this clonotype. This chain links TRBV5-4 with TRBJ2-4; D may be TRBD2 (6 bases). CDR1 is SGHNT, CDR2 YYREEE, per germline (reference sequence). The CDR3 extends over 17 amino acids. Trimming removed 3 bases from V and 7 bases from J, with 23 bases in between. CDR3 DNA: TGTGCCAGCAGCTCGGAGGTGGCTAGTGGGAGGTGGAACATTCAGTACTTC. Translating it yields CASSSEVASGRWNIQYF.

This sequence joins TRBV7-9 and TRBJ2-5; 9 bases agree with TRBD1. Per the germline V gene, CDR1 is SEHNR and CDR2 is FQNEAQ (reference sequence). The J segment lost 4 bases and the V segment lost 8 bases, leaving 8 bases of the junction unmatched. The CDR3 runs to 14 residues. In DNA form, the CDR3 reads TGTGCCAGCGCCATTACAGGGGGCATAGAGACCCAGTACTTC. Encoded protein: CASAITGGIETQYF.

This clonotype was detected a few times. The chain uses TRBV5-4 and TRBJ2-1; the D gene could be TRBD1 or TRBD2 (5 bases each). V was shortened by 4 bases and J by 9 bases, with 17 bases between the two germline ends. Germline loops: CDR1 SGHNT, CDR2 YYREEE (reference sequence). The CDR3 is made up of 14 amino acids. For the CDR3, the DNA is TGTGCCAGCAGCCCCAGTGGGGGATGGGGTGAGCAGTTCTTC. This sequence encodes CASSPSGGWGEQFF.

The V gene is TRBV24-1, the J gene TRBJ2-4; D is unresolved. The V end lost 4 bases, the J end lost 0 bases, and 12 bases lay between the germline ends. This CDR3 region has 16 residues. CDR1 is KGHDR and CDR2 is SFDVKD in the germline V gene. The CDR3 is CATSEDYRVAKNIQYF. Written as DNA, the CDR3 is TGTGCCACCAGTGAGGATTATCGGGTAGCCAAAAACATTCAGTACTTC.

This clonotype was recorded only once. Being one base from a much bigger clone, this may be a read error. The chain links TRBV20-1 to TRBJ2-7, with D perhaps assigned TRBD1 or TRBD2 (5 bases each). Germline CDR1 and CDR2: DFQATT and SNEGSKA (reference sequence). This CDR3 region has 17 residues. Between the trimmed V and J ends, which lost 6 bases and 4 bases, there was a span of 28 bases. For the CDR3, the DNA is TGCAGTGCGCCCAGTCAGGGAGAGTGGGGCTTCACTTACGAGCAGTACTTC. Translating gives CSAPSQGEWGFTYEQYF.

CDR3 coding DNA: TGTGCCAGCAGTTACCAAGCGGGCGGGGAGCTGTTTTTT. Translated, it gives CASSYQAGGELFF. The J gene is TRBJ2-2, the V gene TRBV6-6, with D possibly matching TRBD2 (6 bases). The V gene lost 2 bases and the J gene lost 7 bases, with 8 bases spanning the gap. The CDR3 is made up of 13 amino acids. Germline V gene data show CDR1 as MNHNY and CDR2 as SVGAGI (reference sequence).

This clonotype showed up just a few times. The chain links TRBV20-1 to TRBJ2-4, with TRBD2 identical over 11 bases. Germline CDR1 reads DFQATT; CDR2 reads SNEGSKA (reference sequence). This CDR3 spans 14 amino acids. V was pared by 1 base and J by 6 bases, with 2 bases of the junction left unmatched. The CDR3 loop is CSARVGTSGNIQYF. The DNA for the CDR3 is TGCAGTGCTAGAGTTGGGACTAGCGGAAACATTCAGTACTTC.

This clonotype was observed at least ten times. V and J are TRBV6-1 and TRBJ1-5; 7 bases align to TRBD1. J was trimmed by 7 bases and V by 6 bases; bases with no gene match: 9. Per germline, CDR1 MNHNS and CDR2 SASEGT. This CDR3 is built from 14 residues. This CDR3 reads CASSSNRGTQPQHF. CDR3 nucleotides: TGTGCCAGCAGCTCGAACAGGGGAACACAGCCCCAGCATTTT.

This clonotype occurred many times. Relative to the germline gene, one junction end is altered; a read error may explain this. The genes are TRBV27 and TRBJ2-7, with D unresolved. CDR3 size: 14 residues. CDR1 is MNHEY and CDR2 is SMNVEV in the germline V gene (reference sequence). CDR3 protein: CASSISLAAYEQYF. The CDR3 coding sequence is TGTGCCAGCAGTATATCCCTTGCGGCCTACGAGCAGTACTTC.

This clonotype was recorded many times. The rearrangement joins TRBV11-2 to TRBJ2-5; 11 nucleotides agree with TRBD1. CDR3 length: 15 residues. Trimming cost V 4 bases and J 1 base; bases outside gene matches: 2. Looked up from germline, CDR1 is SGHAT and CDR2 is FQNNGV. The CDR3 loop is CASSWGTGGQETQYF. The CDR3 DNA reads as TGTGCCAGCAGCTGGGGGACAGGGGGCCAAGAGACCCAGTACTTC.

This clonotype was seen ten or more times. The chain employs TRBV28 and TRBJ2-7; the D gene is possibly TRBD1 (6 bases). The germline V gene encodes CDR1 MDHEN and CDR2 SYDVKM. V was trimmed by 3 bases and J by 7 bases, leaving 19 bases between them. The CDR3 is made up of 15 amino acids. The CDR3 DNA is TGTGCCAGCAGTTTGAGCCAGGGGTTGACGGGGGAGCAGTACTTC. Translated, it gives CASSLSQGLTGEQYF.

The table lists this clonotype with many counts. The rearrangement uses TRBV5-1 and TRBJ2-5; 8 nucleotides agree with TRBD2. CDR1 and CDR2 (germline): SGHRS, YFSETQ. J lost 4 bases, V lost 1 base, and 6 bases had no gene match. This CDR3 is built from 15 residues. CDR3 loop: CASSLFTAGVETQYF. CDR3 in DNA: TGCGCCAGCAGCTTGTTTACAGCGGGAGTAGAGACCCAGTACTTC.

CDR3 loop: CASSLGLAGPNTGELFF. DNA for the CDR3: TGTGCCAGCAGCCTCGGACTAGCGGGGCCGAACACCGGGGAGCTGTTTTTT. The chain links TRBV3-1 to TRBJ2-2, with 12 bases that match TRBD2. Losses at the gene ends were 4 bases for V and 0 bases for J; bases not matched to a gene: 3. Germline CDR1 is LGHDT and CDR2 is YNNKEL (reference sequence). This CDR3 is built from 17 residues.

This clonotype was observed many times. The chain recombines TRBV11-2 with TRBJ2-1; the D is unclear. Germline CDR1 is SGHAT and CDR2 is FQNNGV. V was shortened by 5 bases and J by 5 bases, with 7 bases between the two germline ends. There are 12 residues in the CDR3. The CDR3 sequence: CASSRVHNEQFF. The CDR3 DNA sequence: TGTGCCAGCAGCCGGGTCCACAATGAGCAGTTCTTC.

This clonotype was detected ten times or more. The chain has TRBV7-2 and TRBJ2-1; the match to TRBD2 covers 14 bases. CDR1 is SGHTA, CDR2 FQGNSA, per germline. The trim removed 4 bases at V and 4 bases at J, leaving 6 bases unmatched. This CDR3 comprises 17 residues. In DNA form, the CDR3 reads TGTGCCAGCAGCTCCCGGACTAGCGGGAGGTCATACAATGAGCAGTTCTTC. It codes for CASSSRTSGRSYNEQFF. The whole variable domain, remainder taken from reference TRBV7-2 and TRBJ2-1, is GAGVSQSPSNKVTEKGKDVELRCDPISGHTALYWYRQSLGQGLEFLIYFQGNSAPDKSGLPSDRFSAERTGGSVSTLTIQRTQQEDSAVYLCASSSRTSGRSYNEQFFGPGTRLTVL.

Many counts were recorded for this clonotype. This chain joins TRBV2 and TRBJ1-5; possibly TRBD1 for D (5 bases). This CDR3 comprises 15 residues. Between the trimmed V and J ends, which lost 3 bases and 6 bases, there was a span of 15 bases. In germline, CDR1 is SNHLY, CDR2 FYNNEI. DNA for the CDR3: TGTGCCAGCAGTGAGTCCCCCGGGAGGGGTCAGCCCCAGCATTTT. Amino acid sequence: CASSESPGRGQPQHF.

This clonotype has a handful of counts. V and J are TRBV4-1 and TRBJ2-7; D is unresolved. This CDR3 contains 14 residues. Between the trimmed V and J ends, which lost 1 base and 3 bases, there was a span of 10 bases. Germline V gene data show CDR1 as MGHRA and CDR2 as YSYEKL. The CDR3 coding sequence is TGCGCCAGCAGCCAAGGTGCCATCAACTACGAGCAGTACTTC. It encodes CASSQGAINYEQYF.